The 3 T cell receptor beta chains given below trace back to one sample, sequenced in a study of cytomegalovirus exposure and HLA in healthy donors. Use of 60 Vbeta and 13 Jbeta primers characterized the PCR. Libraries were prepared by immunoSEQ multiplex PCR; TCRdb keeps only in-frame clonotypes and omits some of them. The sample lists approximately 120,000 clones; more than 80% were seen once. Sequencing was done on a sample of PBMCs. The receptors were sampled from a woman aged 25 to 39 in good health and CMV-seropositive.

The CDR3 DNA reads TGTGCCAGCAGCCTGGGCCCGGAGGGGAATGAGCAGTTCTTC. Residues: CASSLGPEGNEQFF. The chain joins TRBV9 to TRBJ2-1; D perhaps matches TRBD2 (6 bases). This CDR3 has 14 amino acids. Germline V gene data show CDR1 as SGDLS and CDR2 as YYNGEE. V lost 4 bases and J 7 bases, leaving 15 bases between the germline ends.

The CDR3 sequence is CASSLVGPGDTQYF. CDR3 bases: TGCGCCAGCAGCTTGGTTGGGCCTGGGGATACGCAGTATTTT. This chain uses TRBV5-1 with TRBJ2-3, with unresolved D. The V end was cut by 0 bases, the J end by 6 bases, with 11 bases between. CDR3 length: 14 residues. From germline, CDR1 is SGHRS and CDR2 YFSETQ. The variable domain in full, completed from reference TRBV5-1 and TRBJ2-3, reads KAGVTQTPRYLIKTRGQQVTLSCSPISGHRSVSWYQQTPGQGLQFLFEYFSETQRNKGNFPGRFSGRQFSNSRSEMNVSTLELGDSALYLCASSLVGPGDTQYFGPGTRLTVL.

Here the CDR3 reads CASSLDGPSTSGRIYEQYF. The CDR3 DNA reads as TGTGCCAGCAGCTTGGATGGGCCCTCAACTAGCGGGAGGATCTACGAGCAGTACTTC. V usage is TRBV5-6 and J usage is TRBJ2-7; 12 nucleotides match TRBD2. CDR1 and CDR2 from the germline V gene are SGHDT and YYEEEE. This CDR3 region has 19 residues. Losses at the gene ends were 0 bases for V and 3 bases for J; bases not matched to a gene: 13.